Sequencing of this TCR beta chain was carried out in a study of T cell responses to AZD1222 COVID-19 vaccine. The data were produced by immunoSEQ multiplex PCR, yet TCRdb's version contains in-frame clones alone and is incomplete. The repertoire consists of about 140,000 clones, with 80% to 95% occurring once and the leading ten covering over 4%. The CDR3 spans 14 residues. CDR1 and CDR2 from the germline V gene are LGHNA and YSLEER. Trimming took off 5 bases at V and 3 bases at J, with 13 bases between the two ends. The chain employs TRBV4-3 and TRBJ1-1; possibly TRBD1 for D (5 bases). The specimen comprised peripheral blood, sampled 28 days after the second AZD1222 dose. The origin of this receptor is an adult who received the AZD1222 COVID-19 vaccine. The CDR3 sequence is CASSSGGGYTEAFF. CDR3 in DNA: TGCGCCAGCAGCTCAGGCGGGGGGTACACTGAAGCTTTCTTT.